The rows below give T cell receptor beta chains drawn from one sample of a study of regulatory T cells in long-lasting Graves disease. Via MiXCR, TCRdb re-called the multiplex PCR reads, giving one row per CDR3 protein. This table holds about 340,000 distinct CDR3 sequences, about 18% found once. Specimen: peripheral blood mononuclear cells (PBMCs), collected when the disease was refractory, from a patient treated with antithyroid drugs. The receptors derive from a female donor with Graves disease. Both conserved end residues are part of each CDR3. A D gene is named only where the DNA matches it firmly. Clone sizes are given selectively: once, few, many, or a class where the clone is expanded.

D: TRBD2
J: TRBJ2-7
V: TRBV27
size: many
length: 15
DNA: TGTGCCAGCAGTCCGGGGACTAGCGGTGCCTACGAGCAGTACTTC
CDR3: CASSPGTSGAYEQYF

D: .
J: TRBJ2-1
V: TRBV5-6
size: .
length: 16
DNA: TGTGCCAGCAGCTTGGCTAGCAGGGTCTCCTACAATGAGCAGTTCTTC
CDR3: CASSLASRVSYNEQFF

D: TRBD2
J: TRBJ2-7
V: TRBV6-2/TRBV6-3
size: .
length: 13
DNA: TGTGCCAGCAGTTACGGCTCTAGCGGCGAGCAGTACTTC
CDR3: CASSYGSSGEQYF

D: .
J: TRBJ1-6
V: TRBV3-1
size: few
length: 15
DNA: TGTGCCAGCAGCCACGGGGGACTGGTTGATTCACCCCTCCACTTT
CDR3: CASSHGGLVDSPLHF

D: .
J: TRBJ1-2
V: TRBV10-3
size: few
length: 17
DNA: TGTGCCATCAGTGAGATGCGGGCTGACGTGGGTAACTATGGCTACACCTTC
CDR3: CAISEMRADVGNYGYTF

D: .
J: TRBJ2-2
V: TRBV4-1
size: few
length: 15
DNA: TGCGCCAGCAGCCAAGAAATAAGAGGCACCGGGGAGCTGTTTTTT
CDR3: CASSQEIRGTGELFF

D: .
J: TRBJ1-1
V: TRBV27
size: .
length: 13
DNA: TGTGCCAGCCCCACCCGCAGGGTCGCGGAAGCTTTCTTT
CDR3: CASPTRRVAEAFF

D: .
J: TRBJ1-4
V: TRBV20-1
size: few
length: 13
DNA: TGCAGTGCTGGGTCGGGGCTTAATGAAAAACTGTTTTTT
CDR3: CSAGSGLNEKLFF

D: .
J: TRBJ2-2
V: TRBV12-3/TRBV12-4
size: many
length: 15
DNA: TGTGCCAGCAGTTTAAGTGGGACCGGCACCGGGGAGCTGTTTTTT
CDR3: CASSLSGTGTGELFF

D: .
J: TRBJ2-7
V: TRBV11-3
size: many
length: 14
DNA: TGTGCCAGCAGCTTAGGCCTGGGCTCCTACGAGCAGTACTTC
CDR3: CASSLGLGSYEQYF

D: .
J: TRBJ1-1
V: TRBV10-3
size: .
length: 15
DNA: TGTGCCATCAGTGAGTCGAGCCTGATGAACACTGAAGCTTTCTTT
CDR3: CAISESSLMNTEAFF

D: TRBD1
J: TRBJ2-7
V: TRBV12-3/TRBV12-4
size: many
length: 15
DNA: TGTGCCAGCAGTCTTGCCGGGACAGGGGGGGTTAAGCAGTACTTC
CDR3: CASSLAGTGGVKQYF

D: .
J: TRBJ2-7
V: TRBV7-2
size: .
length: 11
DNA: TGTGCCAGCAGCTCGTCCAGGGAGCAGTACTTC
CDR3: CASSSSREQYF

D: TRBD1
J: TRBJ1-2
V: TRBV7-9
size: .
length: 16
DNA: TGTGCCAGCAGCTCAGGCTCGTCGAGGGACAGCTATGGCTACACCTTC
CDR3: CASSSGSSRDSYGYTF

D: TRBD1
J: TRBJ1-1
V: TRBV5-1
size: .
length: 16
DNA: TGCGCCAGCAGCTTTGGACAGGGGTGGATGAACACTGAAGCTTTCTTT
CDR3: CASSFGQGWMNTEAFF

D: TRBD1
J: TRBJ1-3
V: TRBV7-9
size: .
length: 15
DNA: TGTGCCAGCAGCCTGGGACAGGGGGTTGGAAACACCATATATTTT
CDR3: CASSLGQGVGNTIYF

D: .
J: TRBJ1-1
V: TRBV11-2
size: many
length: 12
DNA: TGTGCCAGCAGCCCTCTCGGCGCTGAAGCTTTCTTT
CDR3: CASSPLGAEAFF

D: .
J: TRBJ1-6
V: TRBV2
size: many
length: 18
DNA: TGTGCCAGCAGGGGGAAAACGGGACAACTCGCCAATAATTCACCCCTCCACTTT
CDR3: CASRGKTGQLANNSPLHF

D: .
J: TRBJ2-7
V: TRBV11-2
size: .
length: 13
DNA: TGTGCCAGCAGCTTCGGAGGGGTGGGCGAGCAGTACTTC
CDR3: CASSFGGVGEQYF

D: TRBD2
J: TRBJ2-5
V: TRBV30
size: many
length: 11
DNA: TGTGCCTGGACAGCGGGGGAGACCCAGTACTTC
CDR3: CAWTAGETQYF

D: TRBD2
J: TRBJ2-5
V: TRBV24-1
size: few
length: 17
DNA: TGTGCCACCGCCGGGACTAGCGGGAGTATTCGCCGGGAGACCCAGTACTTC
CDR3: CATAGTSGSIRRETQYF

D: .
J: TRBJ2-6
V: TRBV4-1
size: few
length: 13
DNA: TGCGCCAGCAGCCCCCTTGGGGCCAACGTCCTGACTTTC
CDR3: CASSPLGANVLTF

D: TRBD1
J: TRBJ1-2
V: TRBV4-3
size: few
length: 14
DNA: TGCGCCAGCAGCCAAACGACAGGGCTCTATGGCTACACCTTC
CDR3: CASSQTTGLYGYTF

D: TRBD1
J: TRBJ2-7
V: TRBV5-1
size: many
length: 17
DNA: TGCGCCAGCAGCTTCACGGTCGCCGGGACAGGAACCTACGAGCAGTACTTC
CDR3: CASSFTVAGTGTYEQYF

D: TRBD2
J: TRBJ2-7
V: TRBV11-2
size: few
length: 12
DNA: TGTGCCAGCTGCGGGAGCTCCTACGAGCAGTACTTC
CDR3: CASCGSSYEQYF

D: .
J: TRBJ2-7
V: TRBV9
size: few
length: 15
DNA: TGTGCCAGCAGCGTAGGGTCAGATGGGTTCTACGAGCAGTACTTC
CDR3: CASSVGSDGFYEQYF

D: .
J: TRBJ1-5
V: TRBV7-6
size: few
length: 15
DNA: TGTGCCAGCAGCTTAAACTCGGGGCTCAATCAGCCCCAGCATTTT
CDR3: CASSLNSGLNQPQHF

D: .
J: TRBJ1-5
V: TRBV6-2/TRBV6-3
size: many
length: 15
DNA: TGTGCCAGCACCGGAGCCAAGACGGCAAATCAGCCCCAGCATTTT
CDR3: CASTGAKTANQPQHF

D: TRBD2
J: TRBJ2-7
V: TRBV12-3/TRBV12-4
size: many
length: 13
DNA: TGTGCCAGCGGCCGGGAGGGCCCCAACGAGCAGTACTTC
CDR3: CASGREGPNEQYF

D: .
J: TRBJ1-2
V: TRBV12-3/TRBV12-4
size: many
length: 16
DNA: TGTGCCAGCAGTCCCCGGTGGCAGGGCGGACTTATGCGGTACACCTTC
CDR3: CASSPRWQGGLMRYTF

D: .
J: TRBJ1-2
V: TRBV19
size: many
length: 14
DNA: TGTGCCAGTTCCCAAGGACAGTCCGTCGGTGGCTACACCTTC
CDR3: CASSQGQSVGGYTF

D: .
J: TRBJ2-5
V: TRBV28
size: many
length: 15
DNA: TGTGCCAGCAGTGTCGACAGATCCGTACAAGAGACCCAGTACTTC
CDR3: CASSVDRSVQETQYF

D: TRBD1
J: TRBJ1-2
V: TRBV19
size: many
length: 12
DNA: TGTGCCAGTCAGGGGGGGGACTATGGCTACACCTTC
CDR3: CASQGGDYGYTF

D: .
J: TRBJ2-3
V: TRBV11-2
size: few
length: 12
DNA: TGTGCCAGCAGCTCGGGCCCAGGTACGCAGTATTTT
CDR3: CASSSGPGTQYF

D: TRBD1
J: TRBJ1-1
V: TRBV29-1
size: .
length: 13
DNA: TGCAGCGTCGACGCGGGACAGGGGATATCGGCTTTCTTT
CDR3: CSVDAGQGISAFF

D: .
J: TRBJ1-1
V: TRBV24-1
size: .
length: 12
DNA: TGTGCCACCAGTGCCCCGGGGGGGCGCGCTTTCTTT
CDR3: CATSAPGGRAFF

D: .
J: TRBJ1-1
V: TRBV7-7
size: .
length: 13
DNA: TGTGCTAGCAGCCATCAGGCGGACACTGAAGCTTTCTTT
CDR3: CASSHQADTEAFF

D: TRBD2
J: TRBJ2-5
V: TRBV12-3/TRBV12-4
size: many
length: 13
DNA: TGTGCCAGCAGTTTAGCGATGACTAGCGGGATTTACTTC
CDR3: CASSLAMTSGIYF

D: TRBD1
J: TRBJ2-7
V: TRBV28
size: .
length: 15
DNA: TGTGCCAGCAGTTTAGTTGCAGGGGGCCTTTCCGAGCAGTACTTC
CDR3: CASSLVAGGLSEQYF

D: TRBD1
J: TRBJ2-7
V: TRBV9
size: many
length: 15
DNA: TGTGCCAGCAGCGTAGCTCCGGACAGGGGCTACGAGCAGTACTTC
CDR3: CASSVAPDRGYEQYF

D: TRBD2
J: TRBJ2-3
V: TRBV7-9
size: .
length: 20
DNA: TGTGCCAGCAGCTCCCCTTCGGGCGGGAGGGCCCTCGATTGGACAGATACGCAGTATTTT
CDR3: CASSSPSGGRALDWTDTQYF

D: .
J: TRBJ1-3
V: TRBV7-9
size: .
length: 16
DNA: TGTGCCAGCAGCTCCCTCCGGGGGATATCTGGAAACACCATATATTTT
CDR3: CASSSLRGISGNTIYF

D: .
J: TRBJ2-5
V: TRBV6-5
size: .
length: 17
DNA: TGTGCCAGCAGTTACTCAGGTCGTGTAGGGGCAGGAGAGACCCAGTACTTC
CDR3: CASSYSGRVGAGETQYF

D: TRBD1
J: TRBJ2-7
V: TRBV20-1
size: .
length: 13
DNA: TGCAGTGTTGGGACAGGGGTTACCTACGAGCAGTACTTC
CDR3: CSVGTGVTYEQYF

D: .
J: TRBJ2-7
V: TRBV6-2/TRBV6-3
size: many
length: 15
DNA: TGTGCCAGCAGCCGCACGGGACTGTACTCCTACGAGCAGTACTTC
CDR3: CASSRTGLYSYEQYF

D: .
J: TRBJ2-5
V: TRBV28
size: many
length: 13
DNA: TGTGCCAGCAAGGAGCAGGGTTTGAAGACCCAGTACTTC
CDR3: CASKEQGLKTQYF

D: .
J: TRBJ2-7
V: TRBV18
size: few
length: 14
DNA: TGTGCCAGCTCACCAAGACAAAATCCCTACGAGCAGTACTTC
CDR3: CASSPRQNPYEQYF

D: .
J: TRBJ2-7
V: TRBV5-1
size: many
length: 13
DNA: TGCGCCAGCAGCCGGACGGAAATTTACGAGCAGTACTTC
CDR3: CASSRTEIYEQYF

D: .
J: TRBJ2-2
V: TRBV7-2
size: .
length: 14
DNA: TGTGCCAGCAGCTTAATACAACAGACCGGGGAGCTGTTTTTT
CDR3: CASSLIQQTGELFF

D: TRBD2
J: TRBJ2-2
V: TRBV7-3
size: .
length: 18
DNA: TGTGCCAGCAGCTTAAGTGCAGGAGCGGGAGGGAACACCGGGGAGCTGTTTTTT
CDR3: CASSLSAGAGGNTGELFF

D: .
J: TRBJ2-7
V: TRBV28
size: many
length: 16
DNA: TGTGCCAGCAGTTTTATAGCAGGGCCTAACTCCTACGAGCAGTACTTC
CDR3: CASSFIAGPNSYEQYF

D: .
J: TRBJ1-2
V: TRBV2
size: many
length: 12
DNA: TGTGCCAGCAGTGAGGCAGGCTATGGCTACACCTTC
CDR3: CASSEAGYGYTF

D: .
J: TRBJ1-2
V: TRBV11-3
size: many
length: 15
DNA: TGTGCCAGCAGCTTAGACACCGGAACAGGGTCGGGCTACACCTTC
CDR3: CASSLDTGTGSGYTF

D: .
J: TRBJ1-1
V: TRBV10-3
size: few
length: 15
DNA: TGTGCCATCAGTGAGTCGCCAGGGAGAAACACTGAAGCTTTCTTT
CDR3: CAISESPGRNTEAFF

D: .
J: TRBJ1-5
V: TRBV18
size: .
length: 15
DNA: TGTGCCAGCTCACCAGAGGGGGATAGCAATCAGCCCCAGCATTTT
CDR3: CASSPEGDSNQPQHF